The entry that follows covers one T cell receptor (beta chain) sequence. Source study methods: Quantification of nucleated cells was approximated via reference gene primer amplification. Profiling relied on immunoSEQ multiplex PCR, and the TCRdb table lists in-frame clones only, not all of them. D and trimming come from the DNA, and the V and J calls and clone size come from that table. The sample lists 75,000 to 95,000 clones, about 80% seen once, with roughly 6.3% in the top ten. This record comes from a study of blood T cell repertoires in COVID-19. Study information: COVID-19 samples collected from the United States, Italy and Spain covered acute and convalescent phases. In each case, the material was cDNA or gDNA derived from T cells, B-cell-depleted T cells, or PBMCs.

This TCR was sampled from a man aged 55 to 70 with acute or convalescent COVID-19. The sample consisted of peripheral blood.

The CDR3 DNA reads TGTGCCATCAGTGTGACCGGGGATGTCGGCGAGCAGTACTTC. Amino acids: CAISVTGDVGEQYF. The chain has TRBV10-3 and TRBJ2-7; perhaps TRBD2 as D (5 bases). V was cut by 4 bases and J by 6 bases, with 16 bases left in between. Germline values: CDR1 ENHRY, CDR2 SYGVKD. The CDR3 runs 14 residues.